A selection of T cell receptor beta chains follows, all from one sample in a study of cytomegalovirus exposure and HLA in healthy donors. The repertoire was sequenced with immunoSEQ multiplex PCR; TCRdb's copy has only in-frame clones and lacks some. The data hold about 240,000 clones, with 82% observed a single time. The sample was PBMCs. The source is a woman in her thirties or forties in good health and CMV-seropositive. Both conserved end residues are part of each CDR3. D genes are given only for firm matches. Some rows have no size entry. The others give once, few or many, or a class for an expanded clone.

-	TRBD1	15	TRBV11-3	TRBJ2-3	CASSARQGFSDTQYF	TGTGCCAGCAGCGCGCGACAGGGTTTTTCAGATACGCAGTATTTT
-	TRBD2	14	TRBV2	TRBJ2-1	CASSPTSGHNEQFF	TGTGCCAGCAGTCCGACTAGCGGCCACAATGAGCAGTTCTTC
few	-	18	TRBV7-2	TRBJ1-6	CASSLAIPGQTNNSPLHF	TGTGCCAGCAGCTTAGCTATACCAGGACAGACCAATAATTCACCCCTCCACTTT
few	-	14	TRBV7-9	TRBJ2-3	CASSLVSGTDTQYF	TGTGCCAGCAGCTTAGTAAGCGGCACAGATACGCAGTATTTT
-	TRBD1	12	TRBV7-2	TRBJ1-1	CASSSTQGSAFF	TGTGCCAGCAGCTCGACACAGGGGTCGGCTTTCTTT
-	-	15	TRBV18	TRBJ1-3	CASSPGLSSGNTIYF	TGTGCCAGCTCACCGGGACTTTCCTCTGGAAACACCATATATTTT
-	-	16	TRBV9	TRBJ2-7	CASSLGGQGGPLGQYF	TGTGCCAGCAGCCTCGGAGGGCAGGGCGGGCCGTTGGGGCAGTACTTC
-	-	17	TRBV14	TRBJ2-1	CASSQDSKRANYNEQFF	TGTGCCAGCAGCCAAGATTCAAAGCGGGCCAACTACAATGAGCAGTTCTTC
-	-	14	TRBV6-6	TRBJ1-5	CASSPPYSNQPQHF	TGTGCCAGCAGTCCCCCGTATAGCAATCAGCCCCAGCATTTT
-	TRBD1	15	TRBV4-3	TRBJ2-7	CASSQGTGSSYEQYF	TGCGCCAGCAGCCAAGGGACAGGGAGCTCCTACGAGCAGTACTTC
-	TRBD1	17	TRBV30	TRBJ1-5	CAWQPGQGLASNQPQHF	TGTGCCTGGCAACCGGGACAGGGGCTCGCTAGCAATCAGCCCCAGCATTTT
-	TRBD1	15	TRBV10-3	TRBJ1-2	CAIKSGTGDTMRYTF	TGTGCCATCAAATCGGGGACAGGGGATACTATGCGCTACACCTTC
-	-	14	TRBV11-2	TRBJ1-6	CASSLAGRNSPLHF	TGTGCCAGCAGCTTAGCAGGGCGAAATTCACCCCTCCACTTT
-	-	14	TRBV30	TRBJ1-1	CAWRYAMRGTEAFF	TGTGCCTGGAGATATGCCATGCGGGGCACTGAAGCTTTCTTT
-	TRBD2	16	TRBV19	TRBJ2-1	CASSFSGRRSYNEQFF	TGTGCCAGTAGCTTTAGCGGGAGGCGCTCCTACAATGAGCAGTTCTTC
-	-	14	TRBV7-9	TRBJ1-1	CASSPFSLNTEAFF	TGTGCCAGCAGCCCCTTTTCTTTGAACACTGAAGCTTTCTTT
-	TRBD1	13	TRBV19	TRBJ1-4	CASSSGGHEKLFF	TGTGCCAGTAGTTCAGGGGGGCATGAAAAACTGTTTTTT
-	TRBD1	18	TRBV4-1	TRBJ2-5	CASSRSRDRGRAQETQYF	TGCGCCAGCAGCCGGTCCCGGGACAGGGGCCGAGCACAAGAGACCCAGTACTTC
-	TRBD1	19	TRBV10-3	TRBJ2-2	CAISPTMGPAGGNTGELFF	TGTGCCATCAGTCCGACTATGGGCCCGGCAGGGGGAAACACCGGGGAGCTGTTTTTT
-	TRBD2	15	TRBV13	TRBJ2-3	CASSLLTSGGAMQYF	TGTGCCAGCAGCCTCCTAACTAGCGGGGGGGCAATGCAGTATTTT
once	TRBD2	17	TRBV4-1	TRBJ2-1	CASSRTVGTSGGNEQFF	TGCGCCAGCAGCCGTACAGTCGGGACTAGCGGCGGCAATGAGCAGTTCTTC
-	-	15	TRBV7-3	TRBJ2-7	CASSFGGGPSYEQYF	TGTGCCAGCAGCTTCGGCGGGGGCCCCTCCTACGAGCAGTACTTC
-	TRBD1	18	TRBV7-8	TRBJ1-1	CASSLGDRGRRMNTEAFF	TGTGCCAGCAGCTTAGGGGACAGGGGGCGAAGGATGAACACTGAAGCTTTCTTT
-	-	14	TRBV11-3	TRBJ1-4	CASSLGGVDEKLFF	TGTGCCAGCAGCTTGGGGGGTGTCGATGAAAAACTGTTTTTT
-	-	12	TRBV30	TRBJ1-2	CAWSREVDGYTF	TGTGCCTGGAGTCGGGAGGTTGATGGCTACACCTTC
-	TRBD2	14	TRBV25-1	TRBJ2-7	CASSELAETYEQYF	TGTGCCAGCAGTGAACTAGCGGAAACCTACGAGCAGTACTTC
-	-	16	TRBV7-6	TRBJ2-7	CASSLDFGLLSYEQYF	TGTGCCAGCAGCTTAGATTTCGGACTGCTGAGCTACGAGCAGTACTTC
-	TRBD1	14	TRBV5-6	TRBJ2-5	CASSLGQGMETQYF	TGTGCCAGCAGCTTGGGACAGGGGATGGAGACCCAGTACTTC
-	TRBD1	18	TRBV5-6	TRBJ1-2	CASSLGGWTGMSFYGYTF	TGTGCCAGCAGCTTGGGAGGTTGGACAGGGATGTCTTTCTATGGCTACACCTTC
-	TRBD1	17	TRBV18	TRBJ1-1	CASSGQGAPFMNTESFF	TGTGCCAGCTCAGGGCAGGGGGCCCCCTTCATGAACACTGAATCTTTCTTT
-	-	11	TRBV30	TRBJ2-7	CAWSARSEQYF	TGTGCCTGGAGTGCCCGGTCCGAGCAGTACTTC
-	-	15	TRBV28	TRBJ1-2	CASNAGTLLYYGYTF	TGTGCCAGCAATGCCGGGACACTTCTTTACTATGGCTACACCTTC
-	-	13	TRBV29-1	TRBJ2-2	CSVDGGNTGELFF	TGCAGCGTTGATGGCGGGAACACCGGGGAGCTGTTTTTT
-	TRBD2	16	TRBV7-6	TRBJ2-1	CASSLRASGGLNEQFF	TGTGCCAGCAGCTTACGGGCTAGCGGGGGGCTCAATGAGCAGTTCTTC
-	TRBD2	15	TRBV4-1	TRBJ2-2	CASSQPGGNTGELFF	TGCGCCAGCAGCCAACCGGGGGGAAACACCGGGGAGCTGTTTTTT
-	TRBD1	12	TRBV10-3	TRBJ1-2	CAINKGQEGYTF	TGTGCCATCAATAAGGGACAGGAAGGCTACACCTTC
-	-	13	TRBV18	TRBJ2-7	CASRIGRGREQYF	TGTGCCAGCCGAATCGGGCGGGGGCGCGAGCAGTACTTC
-	-	17	TRBV7-7	TRBJ2-1	CASSLNRRGSPYNEQFF	TGTGCCAGCAGCTTAAATCGGCGGGGTTCCCCCTACAATGAGCAGTTCTTC
-	-	16	TRBV5-4	TRBJ2-3	CASSFPLGGRTDTQYF	TGTGCCAGCAGTTTTCCTCTTGGGGGCCGGACAGATACGCAGTATTTT
few	TRBD1	13	TRBV10-3	TRBJ2-1	CANRDRGYNEQFF	TGTGCCAACCGGGACAGGGGGTACAATGAGCAGTTCTTC
-	-	15	TRBV27	TRBJ1-1	CASSLGASPNTEAFF	TGTGCCAGCAGTTTGGGGGCCAGCCCGAACACTGAAGCTTTCTTT
few	-	12	TRBV29-1	TRBJ1-1	CSVATGYTEAFF	TGCAGCGTTGCAACAGGGTACACTGAAGCTTTCTTT
-	-	15	TRBV19	TRBJ2-5	CASSIGRRVQETQYF	TGTGCCAGTAGTATAGGACGCAGGGTACAAGAGACCCAGTACTTC
-	TRBD1	16	TRBV7-2	TRBJ1-2	CASSLGGDSPRGGYTF	TGTGCCAGCAGCTTAGGGGGGGACAGCCCCAGGGGGGGCTACACCTTC
-	-	11	TRBV7-3	TRBJ1-2	CASSLREGYTF	TGTGCCAGCAGCTTGAGGGAGGGCTACACCTTC
-	-	15	TRBV7-9	TRBJ1-1	CSSSLGQVPYQEAFF	TGTTCCAGCAGCTTAGGGCAGGTACCCTACCAAGAAGCTTTCTTT
-	TRBD2	15	TRBV5-4	TRBJ2-3	CASSLTSGRAGTQYF	TGTGCCAGCAGCTTGACTAGCGGGAGGGCCGGTACGCAGTATTTT
-	TRBD1	10	TRBV30	TRBJ1-1	CAWSRGRAFF	TGTGCCTGGTCCAGGGGGCGAGCTTTCTTT
-	TRBD1	12	TRBV18	TRBJ2-7	CASSRDSYEQYF	TGTGCCAGCTCACGGGACAGCTACGAGCAGTACTTC
-	TRBD1	15	TRBV7-9	TRBJ1-4	CASSIGTGSHEKLFF	TGTGCCAGCAGCATCGGGACAGGGTCTCATGAAAAACTGTTTTTT
-	-	14	TRBV7-2	TRBJ2-5	CASSLDRRGETQYF	TGTGCCAGCAGCCTGGACCGTCGAGGGGAGACCCAGTACTTC
-	TRBD2	14	TRBV6-6	TRBJ2-5	CASRLTSGQETQYF	TGTGCCAGCAGACTGACTAGCGGCCAAGAGACCCAGTACTTC
-	TRBD2	19	TRBV28	TRBJ2-7	CASSSNLGLAGGPSYEQYF	TGTGCCAGCAGTTCAAACCTAGGGCTAGCGGGAGGCCCCTCCTACGAGCAGTACTTC
once	-	12	TRBV30	TRBJ1-1	CALSGRNTEAFF	TGTGCCTTGTCGGGAAGGAACACTGAAGCTTTCTTT
-	-	16	TRBV9	TRBJ1-2	CASSVGAGGANYGYTF	TGTGCCAGCAGCGTCGGGGCGGGGGGAGCTAACTATGGCTACACCTTC
-	-	16	TRBV7-2	TRBJ2-1	CASSFRGGIPYNEQFF	TGTGCCAGCAGCTTTCGGGGAGGTATCCCCTACAATGAGCAGTTCTTC
few	TRBD1	15	TRBV12-5	TRBJ1-2	CASGLNPGQNYGYTF	TGTGCTAGTGGTTTGAACCCGGGACAGAACTATGGCTACACCTTC
-	-	20	TRBV29-1	TRBJ2-4	CSVEAWTTTTKKSAKNIQYF	TGCAGCGTTGAGGCGTGGACAACAACTACTAAAAAATCCGCCAAAAACATTCAGTACTTC